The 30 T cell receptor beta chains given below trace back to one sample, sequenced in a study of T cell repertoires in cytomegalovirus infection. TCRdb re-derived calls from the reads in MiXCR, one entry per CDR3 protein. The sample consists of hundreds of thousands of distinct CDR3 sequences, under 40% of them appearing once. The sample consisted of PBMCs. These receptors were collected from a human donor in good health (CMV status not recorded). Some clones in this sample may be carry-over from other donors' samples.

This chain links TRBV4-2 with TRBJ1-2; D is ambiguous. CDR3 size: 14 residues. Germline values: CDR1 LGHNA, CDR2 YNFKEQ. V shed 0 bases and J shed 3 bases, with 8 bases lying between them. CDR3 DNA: TGTGCCAGCAGCCAAGAAAAAGAGGACTATGGCTACACCTTC. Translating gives CASSQEKEDYGYTF.

CDR3 sequence (DNA): TGTGCCAGCAGTTATAAGGGGGCAGCGACGTTCACTGAAGCTTTCTTT. It codes for CASSYKGAATFTEAFF. The genes are TRBV6-5 and TRBJ1-1; 7 nucleotides line up with TRBD1. The CDR3 is made up of 16 amino acids. J was trimmed by 4 bases and V by 3 bases; bases with no gene match: 11. Germline CDR1 and CDR2: MNHEY and SVGAGI.

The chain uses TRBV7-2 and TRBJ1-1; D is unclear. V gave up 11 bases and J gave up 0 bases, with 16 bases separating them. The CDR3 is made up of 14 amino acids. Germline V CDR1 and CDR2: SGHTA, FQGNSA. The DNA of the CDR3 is TGTGCCCTCAGCTTAGTTTCGATGAACACTGAAGCTTTCTTT. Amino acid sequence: CALSLVSMNTEAFF.

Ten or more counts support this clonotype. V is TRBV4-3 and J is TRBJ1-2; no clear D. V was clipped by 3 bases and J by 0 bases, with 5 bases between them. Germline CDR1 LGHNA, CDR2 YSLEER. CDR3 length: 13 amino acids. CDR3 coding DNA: TGCGCCAGCAGCCATGGTTCTAACTATGGCTACACCTTC. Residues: CASSHGSNYGYTF.

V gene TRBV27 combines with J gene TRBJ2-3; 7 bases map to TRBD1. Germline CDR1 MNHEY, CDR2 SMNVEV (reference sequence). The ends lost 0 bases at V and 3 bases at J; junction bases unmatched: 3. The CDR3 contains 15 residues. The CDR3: CASSLSRQGTDTQYF. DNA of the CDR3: TGTGCCAGCAGTTTATCGAGACAGGGTACAGATACGCAGTATTTT.

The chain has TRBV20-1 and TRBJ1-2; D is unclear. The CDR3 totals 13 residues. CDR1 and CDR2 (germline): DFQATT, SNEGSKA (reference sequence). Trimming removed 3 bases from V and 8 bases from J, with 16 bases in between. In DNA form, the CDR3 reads TGCAGTGCTAGTAGGGATATGCGTGAGGGCTACACCTTC. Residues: CSASRDMREGYTF.

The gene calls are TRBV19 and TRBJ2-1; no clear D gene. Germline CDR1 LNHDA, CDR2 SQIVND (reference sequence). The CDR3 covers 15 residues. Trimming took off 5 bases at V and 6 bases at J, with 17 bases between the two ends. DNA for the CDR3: TGTGCCAGTAGTCCCCACAGCCCCTCTTCCAATGAGCAGTTCTTC. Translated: CASSPHSPSSNEQFF. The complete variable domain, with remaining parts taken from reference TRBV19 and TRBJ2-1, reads DGGITQSPKYLFRKEGQNVTLSCEQNLNHDAMYWYRQDPGQGLRLIYYSQIVNDFQKGDIAEGYSVSREKKESFPLTVTSAQKNPTAFYLCASSPHSPSSNEQFFGPGTRLTVL.

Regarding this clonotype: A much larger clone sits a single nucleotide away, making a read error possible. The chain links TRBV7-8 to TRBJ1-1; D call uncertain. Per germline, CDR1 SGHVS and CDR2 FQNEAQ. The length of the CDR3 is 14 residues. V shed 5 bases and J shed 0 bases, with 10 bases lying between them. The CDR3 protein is CASSGAELNTEAFF. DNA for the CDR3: TGTGCCAGCAGCGGAGCAGAGCTGAACACTGAAGCTTTCTTT.

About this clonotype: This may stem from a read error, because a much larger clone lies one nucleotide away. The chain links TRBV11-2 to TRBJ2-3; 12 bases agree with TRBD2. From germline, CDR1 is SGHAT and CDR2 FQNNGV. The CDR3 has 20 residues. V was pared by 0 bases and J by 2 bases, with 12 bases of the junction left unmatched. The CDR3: CASSLETTSGGWDYTDTQYF. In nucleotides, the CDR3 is TGTGCCAGCAGCTTAGAAACGACTAGCGGGGGATGGGACTACACAGATACGCAGTATTTT.

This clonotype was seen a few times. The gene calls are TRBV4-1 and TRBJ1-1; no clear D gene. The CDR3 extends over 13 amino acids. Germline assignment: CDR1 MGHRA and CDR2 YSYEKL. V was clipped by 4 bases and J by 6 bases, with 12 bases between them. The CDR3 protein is CASSPSSVPEAFF. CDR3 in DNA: TGCGCCAGCAGCCCTTCTAGTGTACCTGAAGCTTTCTTT.

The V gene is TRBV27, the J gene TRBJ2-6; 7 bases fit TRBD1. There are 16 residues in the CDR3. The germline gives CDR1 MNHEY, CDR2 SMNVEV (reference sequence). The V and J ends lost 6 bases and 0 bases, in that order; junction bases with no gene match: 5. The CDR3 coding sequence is TGTGCCAGCAGAGACAGGGCGAGCTCTGGGGCCAACGTCCTGACTTTC. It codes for CASRDRASSGANVLTF. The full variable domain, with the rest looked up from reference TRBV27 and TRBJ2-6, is EAQVTQNPRYLITVTGKKLTVTCSQNMNHEYMSWYRQDPGLGLRQIYYSMNVEVTDKGDVPEGYKVSRKEKRNFPLILESPSPNQTSLYFCASRDRASSGANVLTFGAGSRLTVL.

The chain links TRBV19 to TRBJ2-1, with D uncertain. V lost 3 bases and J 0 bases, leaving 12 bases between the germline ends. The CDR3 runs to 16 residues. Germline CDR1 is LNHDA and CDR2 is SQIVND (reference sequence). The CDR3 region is CASSIRLGLSYNEQFF. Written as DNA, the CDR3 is TGTGCCAGTAGTATTAGGTTAGGCCTCTCCTACAATGAGCAGTTCTTC.

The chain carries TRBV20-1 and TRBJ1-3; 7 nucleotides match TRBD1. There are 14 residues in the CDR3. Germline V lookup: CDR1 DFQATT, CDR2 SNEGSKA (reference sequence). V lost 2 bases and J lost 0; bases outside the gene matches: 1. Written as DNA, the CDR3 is TGCAGTGCTAGAAGGGACAGCTCTGGAAACACCATATATTTT. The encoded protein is CSARRDSSGNTIYF.

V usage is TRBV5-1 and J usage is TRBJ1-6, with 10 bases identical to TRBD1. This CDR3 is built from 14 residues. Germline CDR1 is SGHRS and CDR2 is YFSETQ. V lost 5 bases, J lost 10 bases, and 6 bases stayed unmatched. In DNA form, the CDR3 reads TGCGCCAGCAGGCCCGGGACAGGGGAATCACCCCTCCACTTT. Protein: CASRPGTGESPLHF. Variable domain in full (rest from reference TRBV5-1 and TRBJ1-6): KAGVTQTPRYLIKTRGQQVTLSCSPISGHRSVSWYQQTPGQGLQFLFEYFSETQRNKGNFPGRFSGRQFSNSRSEMNVSTLELGDSALYLCASRPGTGESPLHFGNGTRLTVT.

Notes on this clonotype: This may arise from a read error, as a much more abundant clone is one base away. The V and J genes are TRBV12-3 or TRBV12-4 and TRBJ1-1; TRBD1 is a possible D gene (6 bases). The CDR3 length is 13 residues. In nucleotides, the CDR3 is TGTGCCAGCAGCTTAGCCAGGGACACTGAAGATTTCTTT. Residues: CASSLARDTEDFF.

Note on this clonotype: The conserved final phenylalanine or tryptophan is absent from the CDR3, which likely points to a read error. In DNA form, the CDR3 reads TGCGCCAGCAGCTTTCAGAGCGGGGGGACTAGCACAGATACGCAGTATTTG. It specifies CASSFQSGGTSTDTQYL. V and J are TRBV5-1 and TRBJ2-3; 9 positions match TRBD2. CDR1 is SGHRS and CDR2 is YFSETQ in the germline V gene. With 2 bases clipped from V and 0 bases from J, the junction kept 7 bases outside the gene matches. The CDR3 is 17 amino acids.

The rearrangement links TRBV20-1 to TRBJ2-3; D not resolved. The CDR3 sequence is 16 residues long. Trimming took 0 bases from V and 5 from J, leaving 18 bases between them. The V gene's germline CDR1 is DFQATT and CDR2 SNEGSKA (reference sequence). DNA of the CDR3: TGCAGTGCTAGAGATCCCCGCGATCTCACCGAAGATACGCAGTATTTT. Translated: CSARDPRDLTEDTQYF.

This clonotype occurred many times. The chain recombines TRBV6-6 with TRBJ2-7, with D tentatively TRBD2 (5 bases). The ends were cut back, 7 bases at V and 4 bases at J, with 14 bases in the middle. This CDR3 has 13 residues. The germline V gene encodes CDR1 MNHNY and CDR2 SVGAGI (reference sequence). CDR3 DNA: TGTGCCAGCATGTTAAGGGAGCCTTACGAGCAGTACTTC. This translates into CASMLREPYEQYF.

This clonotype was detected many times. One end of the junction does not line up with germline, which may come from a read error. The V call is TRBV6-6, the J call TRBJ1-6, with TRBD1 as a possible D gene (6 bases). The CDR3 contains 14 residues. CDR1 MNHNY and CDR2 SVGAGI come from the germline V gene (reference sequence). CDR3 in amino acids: CASRAGGHNSPLHF. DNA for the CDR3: TGTGCCAGCAGAGCGGGGGGGCATAACTCACCCCTCCACTTT.

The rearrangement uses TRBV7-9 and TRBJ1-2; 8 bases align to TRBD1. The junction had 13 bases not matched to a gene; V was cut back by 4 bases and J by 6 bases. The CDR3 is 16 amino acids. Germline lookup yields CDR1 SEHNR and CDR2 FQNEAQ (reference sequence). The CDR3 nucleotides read TGTGCCAGCAGCTCCCTAACCGGGACAGGCCCCCATGGCTACACCTTC. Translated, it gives CASSSLTGTGPHGYTF.

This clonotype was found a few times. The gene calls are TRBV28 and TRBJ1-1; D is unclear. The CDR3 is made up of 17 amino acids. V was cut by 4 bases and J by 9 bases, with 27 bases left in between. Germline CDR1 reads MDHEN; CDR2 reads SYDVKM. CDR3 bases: TGTGCCAGCAGTTCCCCTCGTCTCTCTGTTAGGAGGCCCAAAGCTTTCTTT. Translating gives CASSSPRLSVRRPKAFF.

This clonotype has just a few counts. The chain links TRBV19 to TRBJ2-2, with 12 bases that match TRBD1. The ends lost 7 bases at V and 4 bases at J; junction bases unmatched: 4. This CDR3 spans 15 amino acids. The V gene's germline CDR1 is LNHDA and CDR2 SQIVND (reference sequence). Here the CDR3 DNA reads TGTGCCAGTACGGGGACAGGGGGCTTCACCGGGGAGCTGTTTTTT. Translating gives CASTGTGGFTGELFF.

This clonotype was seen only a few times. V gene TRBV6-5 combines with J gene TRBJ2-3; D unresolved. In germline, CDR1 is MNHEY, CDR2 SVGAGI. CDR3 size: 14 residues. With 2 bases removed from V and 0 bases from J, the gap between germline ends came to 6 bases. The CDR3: CASSYVASTDTQYF. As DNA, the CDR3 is TGTGCCAGCAGTTACGTGGCTAGCACAGATACGCAGTATTTT.

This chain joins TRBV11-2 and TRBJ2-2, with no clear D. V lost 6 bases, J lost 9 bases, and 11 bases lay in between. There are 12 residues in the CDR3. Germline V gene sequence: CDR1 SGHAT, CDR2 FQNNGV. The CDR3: CASSPSRRELFF. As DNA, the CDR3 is TGTGCCAGCAGTCCCTCCCGCCGGGAGCTGTTTTTT.

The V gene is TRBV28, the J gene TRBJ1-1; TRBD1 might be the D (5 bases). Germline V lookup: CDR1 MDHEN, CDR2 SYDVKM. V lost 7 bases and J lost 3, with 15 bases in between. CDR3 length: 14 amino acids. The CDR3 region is CASNPQGGYTEAFF. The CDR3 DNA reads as TGTGCCAGCAACCCCCAGGGAGGGTACACTGAAGCTTTCTTT.

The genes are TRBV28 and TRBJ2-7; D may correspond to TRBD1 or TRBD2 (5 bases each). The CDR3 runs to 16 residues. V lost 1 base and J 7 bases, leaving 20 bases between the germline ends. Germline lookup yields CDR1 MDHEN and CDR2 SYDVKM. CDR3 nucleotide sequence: TGTGCCAGCAGTTTATTCACCGGGACCCAGGCTTCGGAGCAGTACTTC. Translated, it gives CASSLFTGTQASEQYF.

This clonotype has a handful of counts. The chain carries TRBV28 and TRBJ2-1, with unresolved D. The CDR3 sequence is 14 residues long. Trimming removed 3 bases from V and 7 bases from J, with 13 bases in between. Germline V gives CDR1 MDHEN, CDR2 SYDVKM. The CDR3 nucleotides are TGTGCCAGCAGTTTGTGGGCTGATCAAAATGAGCAGTTCTTC. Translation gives CASSLWADQNEQFF.

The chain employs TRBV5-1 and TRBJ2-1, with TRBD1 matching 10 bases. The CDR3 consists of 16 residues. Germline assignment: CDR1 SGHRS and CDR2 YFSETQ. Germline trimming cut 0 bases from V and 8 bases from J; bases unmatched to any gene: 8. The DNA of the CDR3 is TGCGCCAGCAGCTTGGAGGGGACAGGGGTGGCCCATGAGCAGTTCTTC. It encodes CASSLEGTGVAHEQFF.

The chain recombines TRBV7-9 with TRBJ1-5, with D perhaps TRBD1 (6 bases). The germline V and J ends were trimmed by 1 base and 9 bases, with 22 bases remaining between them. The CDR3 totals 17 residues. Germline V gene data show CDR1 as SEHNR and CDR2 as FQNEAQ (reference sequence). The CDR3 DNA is TGTGCCAGCAGCTTAGTCGCAGGGGTGAAGAATTTCGGGCCCCAGCATTTT. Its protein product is CASSLVAGVKNFGPQHF.

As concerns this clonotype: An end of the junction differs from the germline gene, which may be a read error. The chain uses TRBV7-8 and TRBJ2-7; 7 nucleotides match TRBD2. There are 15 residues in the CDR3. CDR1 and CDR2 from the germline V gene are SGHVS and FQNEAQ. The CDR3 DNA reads TGTGCCAGCAGCCCAGACTGGGGAGGGGCCTACGGGCAGTACTTC. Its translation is CASSPDWGGAYGQYF.